The clone carrying this T cell receptor (beta chain) was observed at least ten times. This record comes from a study of metastatic and nonmetastatic thyroid tumors. Whole-study context: Blood and tumor or nodule tissue repertoires from malignant and benign thyroid patients were compared.

Ahead of thyroid surgery, no patient had received treatment of any kind. TCRdb re-clonotyped the PCR reads through MiXCR. The data contain almost 35,000 clones, approximately 16% of them singletons. Trimming left V 5 bases short and J 5 bases short, with 19 bases between. This CDR3 is built from 15 residues. Germline V CDR1 and CDR2: LNHDA, SQIVND (reference sequence). This sequence joins TRBV19 and TRBJ2-7, with D perhaps given as TRBD1 or TRBD2 (5 bases each). Source material: blood. The receptor's source is a female donor with papillary thyroid cancer or a benign thyroid nodule (not recorded which). Some clones in this sample may be carry-over from other donors' samples. The CDR3 region is CASSGLEGRANEQYF. DNA for the CDR3: TGTGCCAGTAGTGGCTTAGAGGGCAGGGCGAACGAGCAGTACTTC. Full variable domain (outside the CDR3, taken from reference TRBV19 and TRBJ2-7): DGGITQSPKYLFRKEGQNVTLSCEQNLNHDAMYWYRQDPGQGLRLIYYSQIVNDFQKGDIAEGYSVSREKKESFPLTVTSAQKNPTAFYLCASSGLEGRANEQYFGPGTRLTVT.